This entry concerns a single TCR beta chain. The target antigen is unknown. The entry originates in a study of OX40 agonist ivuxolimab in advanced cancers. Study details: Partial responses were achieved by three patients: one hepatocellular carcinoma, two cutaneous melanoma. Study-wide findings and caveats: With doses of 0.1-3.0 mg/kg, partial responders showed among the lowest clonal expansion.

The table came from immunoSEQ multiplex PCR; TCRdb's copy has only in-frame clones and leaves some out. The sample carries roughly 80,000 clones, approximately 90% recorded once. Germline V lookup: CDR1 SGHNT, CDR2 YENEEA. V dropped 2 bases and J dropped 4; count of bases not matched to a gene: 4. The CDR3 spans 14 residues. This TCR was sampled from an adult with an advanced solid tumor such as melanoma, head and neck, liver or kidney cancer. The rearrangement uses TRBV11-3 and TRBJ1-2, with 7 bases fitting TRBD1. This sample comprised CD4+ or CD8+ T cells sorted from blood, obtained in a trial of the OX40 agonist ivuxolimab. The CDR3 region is CASSLRGHGYGYTF. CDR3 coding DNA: TGTGCCAGCAGCTTAAGGGGGCACGGCTATGGCTACACCTTC.